These 17 T cell receptor beta chains came from one sample sequenced in a study of blood T cell repertoires in COVID-19. Sequenced by immunoSEQ multiplex PCR; TCRdb stores in-frame clones only, minus some. The table records roughly 300,000 clones, 65% to 90% of them present only once. Input material: PBMCs or T cells enriched from blood (not recorded which). The receptor set was obtained from a woman younger than 30 who had recovered from COVID-19.

The chain joins TRBV30 to TRBJ1-5; 9 positions agree with TRBD1. V lost 1 base, J lost 7 bases, and 2 bases stayed unmatched. The CDR3 runs to 13 residues. The germline CDR1 and CDR2 sequences are GTSNPN and SVGIG (reference sequence). Here the CDR3 DNA reads TGTGCCTGGAGTGGACAGGGGGTACAGCCCCAGCATTTT. Translated, it gives CAWSGQGVQPQHF.

The chain links TRBV7-3 to TRBJ2-7, with 9 bases lining up with TRBD2. Trimming took 0 bases from V and 5 from J; bases not matched to a gene: 8. Per germline, CDR1 SGHTA and CDR2 FQGTGA. The CDR3 length is 16 residues. The CDR3 nucleotides read TGTGCCAGCAGCTTAACACTAGCGGGCTCCATCGACGAGCAGTACTTC. Translation gives CASSLTLAGSIDEQYF.

The chain has TRBV14 and TRBJ1-1; weak D call: TRBD1 (6 bases). This CDR3 has 15 amino acids. Germline V gene sequence: CDR1 SGHDN, CDR2 FVKESK. V was shortened by 1 base and J by 0 bases, with 9 bases between the two germline ends. CDR3 region: CASSQVPGVNTEAFF. CDR3 bases: TGTGCCAGCAGCCAAGTTCCAGGGGTGAACACTGAAGCTTTCTTT.

This rearrangement joins TRBV3-1 (or the pseudogene TRBV3-2) to TRBJ2-5; 11 nucleotides line up with TRBD2. The germline V gene has CDR1 LGHDT and CDR2 YNNKEL (reference sequence). The length of the CDR3 is 16 residues. The J segment lost 5 bases and the V segment lost 1 base, leaving 6 bases of the junction unmatched. The CDR3 nucleotides read TGTGCCAGCAGCCAAGGGATAGCGGGGGGGCATGAGACCCAGTACTTC. This gives the protein CASSQGIAGGHETQYF.

This chain connects TRBV12-3 or TRBV12-4 to TRBJ1-2, with 7 bases matching TRBD1. There are 13 residues in the CDR3. V lost 2 bases, J lost 8 bases, and 5 bases stayed unmatched. CDR3 region: CASSLTGELGYTF. In nucleotides, the CDR3 is TGTGCCAGCAGTTTAACAGGGGAACTGGGCTACACCTTC.

This chain uses TRBV6-5 with TRBJ2-7; D remains unclear. Per the germline V gene, CDR1 is MNHEY and CDR2 is SVGAGI. Trimming removed 0 bases from V and 3 bases from J, with 9 bases in between. This CDR3 has 14 amino acids. CDR3 nucleotides: TGTGCCAGCAGTTACTCCGGCCAGGACTACGAGCAGTACTTC. As protein: CASSYSGQDYEQYF.

J is TRBJ1-6 and V is TRBV14; the match to TRBD1 covers 7 bases. V was pared by 5 bases and J by 4 bases, with 8 bases of the junction left unmatched. CDR1 and CDR2 from the germline V gene are SGHDN and FVKESK. The CDR3 is 16 amino acids. CDR3 region: CASSSRTGSYNSPLHF. CDR3 nucleotide sequence: TGTGCCAGCAGCTCCCGGACAGGCTCATATAATTCACCCCTCCACTTT. Using reference TRBV14 and TRBJ1-6 for the parts outside the CDR3, the full variable domain is EAGVTQFPSHSVIEKGQTVTLRCDPISGHDNLYWYRRVMGKEIKFLLHFVKESKQDESGMPNNRFLAERTGGTYSTLKVQPAELEDSGVYFCASSSRTGSYNSPLHFGNGTRLTVT.

This clone showed up just once. The chain has TRBV6-1 and TRBJ1-5; D possibly corresponds to TRBD1 (5 bases). Germline V gene lookup returns CDR1 MNHNS and CDR2 SASEGT. This CDR3 region has 16 residues. V was pared by 3 bases and J by 1 base, with 13 bases between. The CDR3 reads CASSDPRSGSNQPQHF. The CDR3 nucleotides are TGTGCCAGCAGTGACCCTAGATCAGGGAGCAATCAGCCCCAGCATTTT.

V gene TRBV4-1 combines with J gene TRBJ1-1; 7 nucleotides line up with TRBD1. Germline V lookup: CDR1 MGHRA, CDR2 YSYEKL. The CDR3 runs to 18 residues. Trimming took 4 bases from V and 5 from J; bases not matched to a gene: 19. DNA of the CDR3: TGCGCCAGCAGCCCACTTCACGGAGGGGGCAGGAGTGGAACTGAAGCTTTCTTT. Protein product: CASSPLHGGGRSGTEAFF.

V and J are TRBV5-1 and TRBJ1-2; 11 bases line up with TRBD1. Germline CDR1 reads SGHRS; CDR2 reads YFSETQ. J gave up 3 bases and V 7 bases, and 14 bases lay outside the gene matches. This CDR3 is 17 amino acids long. The CDR3 here is CASSAWTGGPSDYGYTF. In DNA form, the CDR3 reads TGCGCCAGCTCCGCCTGGACAGGGGGCCCGAGTGACTATGGCTACACCTTC.

This chain uses TRBV28 with TRBJ1-3; no reliable D call. Trimming took 6 bases from V and 0 from J, leaving 12 bases between them. The CDR3 runs to 15 residues. Germline assignment: CDR1 MDHEN and CDR2 SYDVKM. CDR3 loop: CASRWTLASGNTIYF. The CDR3 DNA sequence: TGTGCCAGCAGGTGGACGCTAGCCTCTGGAAACACCATATATTTT.

The chain is built from TRBV5-1 and TRBJ2-1, with D perhaps matching TRBD2 (6 bases). CDR1 is SGHRS, CDR2 YFSETQ, per germline. The CDR3 is made up of 14 amino acids. Trimming took 6 bases from V and 2 from J, leaving 12 bases between them. The CDR3 protein is CASTRGTAYNEQFF. The CDR3, as DNA: TGCGCCAGCACGCGCGGGACGGCCTACAATGAGCAGTTCTTC.

The V call is TRBV28, the J call TRBJ2-5; 8 bases map to TRBD2. The CDR3 is made up of 15 amino acids. V was pared by 6 bases and J by 5 bases, with 11 bases of the junction left unmatched. CDR1 is MDHEN, CDR2 SYDVKM, per germline. CDR3 sequence: CASRFPGGPRETQYF. The CDR3 nucleotides read TGTGCCAGCAGATTCCCGGGAGGGCCTAGGGAGACCCAGTACTTC.

This chain uses TRBV3-1 (or the pseudogene TRBV3-2) with TRBJ1-2; TRBD1 matches 9 bases. Germline CDR1 LGHDT, CDR2 YNNKEL (reference sequence). CDR3 length: 14 amino acids. V lost 3 bases, J lost 8 bases, and 7 bases stayed unmatched. CDR3 coding DNA: TGTGCCAGCAGCCACACCAACAGGGGGCAAGGCTACACCTTC. Amino acid sequence: CASSHTNRGQGYTF.

This clone has at least ten counts. The chain combines TRBV5-1 with TRBJ2-4, with a possible D match to TRBD2 (6 bases). The CDR3 totals 16 residues. Germline V gene lookup returns CDR1 SGHRS and CDR2 YFSETQ. The V end lost 4 bases, the J end lost 0 bases, and 14 bases lay between the germline ends. Here the CDR3 DNA reads TGCGCCAGCAGCCAATCTGCGGGACTAGCCAAAAACATTCAGTACTTC. Translated, it gives CASSQSAGLAKNIQYF.

The rearrangement links TRBV4-1 to TRBJ2-1; D is possibly TRBD2 (7 bases). Per the germline V gene, CDR1 is MGHRA and CDR2 is YSYEKL. V lost 4 bases, J lost 4 bases, and 20 bases lay in between. The CDR3 is 17 amino acids. The chain's CDR3 is CASSLTSPAGAYNEQFF. The CDR3 coding sequence is TGCGCCAGCAGCCTTACATCGCCCGCGGGGGCGTACAATGAGCAGTTCTTC.

The chain joins TRBV7-9 to TRBJ1-4; weak D call: TRBD1 (6 bases). V lost 8 bases, J lost 0 bases, and 10 bases lay in between. The CDR3 sequence is 14 residues long. CDR1 and CDR2 (germline): SEHNR, FQNEAQ (reference sequence). As DNA, the CDR3 is TGTGCCAGCGGGACATTTGCAACTAATGAAAAACTGTTTTTT. Its protein product is CASGTFATNEKLFF. The whole variable domain, filled in from reference TRBV7-9 and TRBJ1-4, reads DTGVSQNPRHKITKRGQNVTFRCDPISEHNRLYWYRQTLGQGPEFLTYFQNEAQLEKSRLLSDRFSAERPKGSFSTLEIQRTEQGDSAMYLCASGTFATNEKLFFGSGTQLSVL.